This paragraph covers one T cell receptor beta chain sequence. Unmatched junction bases numbered 10, after V lost 6 bases and J lost 4 bases. CDR1 SGHVS and CDR2 FNYEAQ come from the germline V gene. This CDR3 has 18 residues. The data belong to a study of shared clonotypes between healthy human individuals. Measured with immunoSEQ multiplex PCR; TCRdb has only the in-frame clones, and not every one. This sample carries around 2.5 million clones, 93% of them seen once, and the ten largest clones take 0.35% to 0.45%. The specimen was naive CD4+ T cells from PBMCs. Noted subset: CD45RA+ positively selected. The TCR sequence derives from a man aged 18 to 30 in good health. Some clones in this sample may be carry-over from other donors' samples. This chain uses TRBV7-6 with TRBJ2-1; 15 nucleotides match TRBD2. The CDR3 loop reads CASSQHGLAGGPYNEQFF. CDR3 DNA: TGTGCCAGCAGTCAGCACGGACTAGCGGGAGGGCCGTACAATGAGCAGTTCTTC. Variable domain in full (rest from reference TRBV7-6 and TRBJ2-1): GAGVSQSPRYKVTKRGQDVALRCDPISGHVSLYWYRQALGQGPEFLTYFNYEAQQDKSGLPNDRFSAERPEGSISTLTIQRTEQRDSAMYRCASSQHGLAGGPYNEQFFGPGTRLTVL.